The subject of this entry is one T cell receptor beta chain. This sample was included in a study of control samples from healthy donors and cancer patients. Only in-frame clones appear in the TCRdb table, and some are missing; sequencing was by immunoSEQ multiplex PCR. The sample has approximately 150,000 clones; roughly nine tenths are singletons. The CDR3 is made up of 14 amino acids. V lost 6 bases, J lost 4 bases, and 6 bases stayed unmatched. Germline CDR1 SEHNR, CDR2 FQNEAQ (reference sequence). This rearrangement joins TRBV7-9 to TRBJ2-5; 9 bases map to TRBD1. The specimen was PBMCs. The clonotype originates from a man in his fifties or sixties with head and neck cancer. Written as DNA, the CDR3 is TGTGCCAGCAGTCAACAGGGGGCGGCAGAGACCCAGTACTTC. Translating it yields CASSQQGAAETQYF.